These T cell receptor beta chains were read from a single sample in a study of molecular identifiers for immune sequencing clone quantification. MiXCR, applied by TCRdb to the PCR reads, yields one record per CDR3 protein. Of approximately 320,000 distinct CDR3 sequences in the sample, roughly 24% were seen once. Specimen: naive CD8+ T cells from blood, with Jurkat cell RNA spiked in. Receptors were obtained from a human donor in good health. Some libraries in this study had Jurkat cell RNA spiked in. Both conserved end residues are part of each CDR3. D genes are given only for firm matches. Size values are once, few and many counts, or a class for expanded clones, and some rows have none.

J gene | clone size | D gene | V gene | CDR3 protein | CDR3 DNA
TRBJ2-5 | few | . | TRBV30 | CAWSPPPSWQGLETQYF | TGTGCCTGGAGCCCCCCGCCGTCGTGGCAGGGGTTAGAGACCCAGTACTTC
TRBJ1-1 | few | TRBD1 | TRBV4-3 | CASSQDRGMTEAFF | TGCGCCAGCAGCCAAGACAGGGGGATGACTGAAGCTTTCTTT
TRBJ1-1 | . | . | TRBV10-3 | CAISEGQLCTEAFF | TGTGCCATCAGTGAGGGACAGTTGTGTACTGAAGCTTTCTTT
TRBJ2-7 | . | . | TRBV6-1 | CASRIEGTYEQYF | TGTGCCAGCAGGATTGAGGGAACCTACGAGCAGTACTTC
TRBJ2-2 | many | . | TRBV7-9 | CASSSPRGAANTGELFF | TGTGCCAGCAGCTCTCCCAGGGGGGCGGCGAACACCGGGGAGCTGTTTTTT
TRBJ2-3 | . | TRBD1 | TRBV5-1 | CASSLGQHSTDTQYF | TGCGCCAGCAGCCTGGGACAGCATAGCACAGATACGCAGTATTTT
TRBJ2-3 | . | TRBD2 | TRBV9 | CASSPRPTSGVADTQYF | TGTGCCAGCAGCCCCCGCCCCACTAGCGGAGTGGCAGATACGCAGTATTTT
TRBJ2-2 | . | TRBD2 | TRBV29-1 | CSIDTSGMAGELFF | TGCAGCATTGACACTAGCGGGATGGCCGGGGAGCTGTTTTTT
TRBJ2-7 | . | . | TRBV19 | CASSSLGDSYEQYF | TGTGCCAGTAGTAGTCTGGGCGACTCCTACGAGCAGTACTTC
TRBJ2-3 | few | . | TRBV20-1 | CSARDIEGGVDTQYF | TGCAGTGCTAGAGATATAGAGGGAGGTGTCGATACGCAGTATTTT
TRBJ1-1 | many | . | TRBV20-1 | CSARGGTEAFF | TGCAGTGCTAGAGGGGGGACTGAAGCTTTCTTT
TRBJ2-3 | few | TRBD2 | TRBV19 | CASSILAGASTDTQYF | TGTGCCAGTAGTATCCTAGCGGGGGCTAGCACAGATACGCAGTATTTT
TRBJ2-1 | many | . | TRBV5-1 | CASSGGALEQFF | TGCGCCAGCAGCGGCGGCGCTTTGGAGCAGTTCTTC
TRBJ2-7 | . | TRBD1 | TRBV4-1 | CASSQTGTGGYEQCF | TGCGCCAGCAGCCAAACCGGGACAGGGGGCTACGAGCAGTGCTTC
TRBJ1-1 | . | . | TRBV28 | CASSFEAEAFF | TGTGCCAGCAGTTTCGAGGCTGAAGCTTTCTTT
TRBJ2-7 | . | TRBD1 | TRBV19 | CASSIGTGALYGQYF | TGTGCCAGTAGTATCGGGACAGGAGCCCTCTACGGGCAGTACTTC
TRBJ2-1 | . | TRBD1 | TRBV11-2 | CASSEPGQGAHEQFF | TGTGCCAGCAGCGAGCCCGGACAGGGCGCCCATGAGCAGTTCTTC
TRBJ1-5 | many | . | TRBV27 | CASSQGPNQPQHF | TGTGCCAGCAGCCAAGGCCCCAATCAGCCCCAGCATTTT
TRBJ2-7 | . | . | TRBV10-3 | CAISESTRHYEQYF | TGTGCCATCAGTGAGTCGACCCGCCACTACGAGCAGTACTTC
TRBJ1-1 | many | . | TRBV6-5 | CASSYSNREGEAFF | TGTGCCAGCAGTTACTCGAATAGGGAGGGTGAAGCTTTCTTT
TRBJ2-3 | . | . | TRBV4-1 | CASSQEIYSSTDTQYF | TGCGCCAGCAGCCAAGAGATATACTCTAGCACAGATACGCAGTATTTT
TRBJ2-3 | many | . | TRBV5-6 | CASSLIGSLADTQYF | TGTGCCAGCAGCTTGATAGGGTCGTTGGCTGATACGCAGTATTTT
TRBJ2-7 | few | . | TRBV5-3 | CAGSSTLGDYEQYF | TGTGCCGGCAGCTCCACCCTGGGGGACTACGAGCAGTACTTC
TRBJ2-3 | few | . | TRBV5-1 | CASSSRDTGGTDTQYF | TGCGCCAGCAGCTCCCGGGACACGGGCGGGACAGATACGCAGTATTTT
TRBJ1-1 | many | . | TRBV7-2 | CASSLALGTENTEAFF | TGTGCCAGCAGCTTAGCGTTAGGGACTGAGAACACTGAAGCTTTCTTT
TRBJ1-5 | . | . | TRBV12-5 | CASGLEGFASNQPPHF | TGTGCTAGTGGTTTGGAAGGTTTTGCTAGCAATCAGCCCCCGCATTTT
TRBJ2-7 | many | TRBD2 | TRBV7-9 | CASSPPGGTSSYEQYF | TGTGCCAGCAGCCCCCCGGGGGGGACTAGTTCTTACGAGCAGTACTTC
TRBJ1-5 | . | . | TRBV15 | CATSRAGGSNQPQHF | TGTGCCACCAGCAGAGCGGGCGGTAGCAATCAGCCCCAGCATTTT
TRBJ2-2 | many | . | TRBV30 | CAWERTGELFF | TGTGCCTGGGAAAGGACCGGGGAGCTGTTTTTT
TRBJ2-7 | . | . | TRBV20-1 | CSARDRDSQVEQYF | TGCAGTGCTAGAGATCGGGATTCCCAAGTCGAGCAGTACTTC
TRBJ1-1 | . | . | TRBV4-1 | CASSQNPAEATKAFF | TGCGCCAGCAGCCAAAACCCGGCGGAGGCGACGAAAGCTTTCTTT
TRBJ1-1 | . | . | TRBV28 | CASSSPRSMNTEAFF | TGTGCCAGCAGTTCCCCCAGGTCAATGAACACTGAAGCTTTCTTT
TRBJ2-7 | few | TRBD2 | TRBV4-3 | CASSQDLAGAYEQYF | TGCGCCAGCAGCCAAGATCTAGCGGGGGCCTACGAGCAGTACTTC
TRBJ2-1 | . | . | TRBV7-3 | CASGLDNRVPEQFF | TGTGCCAGCGGCTTAGATAATCGCGTGCCTGAGCAGTTCTTC
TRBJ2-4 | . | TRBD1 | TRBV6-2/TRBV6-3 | CASSHRGTENLLAKNIQYF | TGTGCCAGCAGTCACCGAGGGACAGAAAACCTACTAGCCAAAAACATTCAGTACTTC
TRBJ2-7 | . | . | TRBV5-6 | CASSLGQSYAQYF | TGTGCCAGCAGCTTGGGGCAATCCTACGCGCAGTACTTC